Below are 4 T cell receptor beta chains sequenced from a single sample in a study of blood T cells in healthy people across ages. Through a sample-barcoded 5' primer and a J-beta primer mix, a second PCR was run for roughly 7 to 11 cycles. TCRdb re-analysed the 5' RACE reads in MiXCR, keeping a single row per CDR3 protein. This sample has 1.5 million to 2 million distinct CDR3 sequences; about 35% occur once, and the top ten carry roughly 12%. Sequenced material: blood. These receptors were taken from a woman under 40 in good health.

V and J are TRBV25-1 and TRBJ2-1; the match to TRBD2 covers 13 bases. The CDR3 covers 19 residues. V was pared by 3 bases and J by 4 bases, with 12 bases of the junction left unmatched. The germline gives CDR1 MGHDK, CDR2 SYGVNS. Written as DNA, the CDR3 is TGTGCCAGCAGTGATAATAAACTAGCGGGAGGGCCGAATTACAATGAGCAGTTCTTC. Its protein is CASSDNKLAGGPNYNEQFF.

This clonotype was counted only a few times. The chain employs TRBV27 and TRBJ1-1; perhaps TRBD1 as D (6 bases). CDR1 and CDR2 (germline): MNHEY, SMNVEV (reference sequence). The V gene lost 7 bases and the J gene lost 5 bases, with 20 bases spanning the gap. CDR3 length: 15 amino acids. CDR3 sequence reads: CASISWGRGGTEAFF. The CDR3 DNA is TGTGCCAGCATCTCCTGGGGGAGAGGGGGAACTGAAGCTTTCTTT.

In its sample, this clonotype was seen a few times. As DNA, the CDR3 is TGCAGTGCCCCAGGGGGCCCGAGAGAAGAGACCCAGTACTTC. This gives the protein CSAPGGPREETQYF. The chain is built from TRBV20-1 and TRBJ2-5, with 8 positions matching TRBD1. Unmatched junction bases numbered 9, after V lost 6 bases and J lost 3 bases. This CDR3 region has 14 residues. Germline V gives CDR1 DFQATT, CDR2 SNEGSKA (reference sequence).

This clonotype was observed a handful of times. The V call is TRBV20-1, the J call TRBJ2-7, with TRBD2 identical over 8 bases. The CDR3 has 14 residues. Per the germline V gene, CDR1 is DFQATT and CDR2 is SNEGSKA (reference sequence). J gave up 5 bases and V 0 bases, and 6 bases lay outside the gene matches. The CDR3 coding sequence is TGCAGTGCTAGAGATCCCGGACTAGCAAACGAGCAGTACTTC. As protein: CSARDPGLANEQYF.